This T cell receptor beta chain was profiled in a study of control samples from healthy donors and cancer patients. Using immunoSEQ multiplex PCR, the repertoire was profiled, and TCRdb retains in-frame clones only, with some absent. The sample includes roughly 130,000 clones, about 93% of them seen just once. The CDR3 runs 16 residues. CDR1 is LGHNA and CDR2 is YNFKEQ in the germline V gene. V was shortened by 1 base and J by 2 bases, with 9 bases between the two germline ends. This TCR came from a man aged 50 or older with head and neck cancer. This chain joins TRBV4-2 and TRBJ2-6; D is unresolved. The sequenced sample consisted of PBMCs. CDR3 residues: CASSQGLKPGANVLTF. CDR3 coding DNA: TGTGCCAGCAGCCAAGGGTTGAAGCCTGGGGCCAACGTCCTGACTTTC.